The rows below give T cell receptor beta chains drawn from one sample of a study of response to subunit inactivated influenza vaccine. Via MiXCR, TCRdb re-called the RT-PCR reads, giving one row per CDR3 protein. The repertoire holds around 250,000 distinct CDR3 sequences, with 12% as singletons. The sample consisted of non-naive T cells sorted from PBMCs, taken about 14 days before vaccination. These TCRs come from a man between 45 and 60 years old who received an inactivated influenza vaccine. Both conserved end residues are trimmed from each CDR3.

j_call v_call cdr3_aa
TRBJ2-4 TRBV20-1 SARRGGSKNIQY
TRBJ2-1 TRBV5-1 ASSSFSGSSYNEQF
TRBJ2-7 TRBV20-1 SARGNRNRYEQY
TRBJ1-5 TRBV5-1 ASRGQDNQPQH
TRBJ2-3 TRBV7-9 ASSSPDLLMRYTQY
TRBJ2-2 TRBV20-1 SARESGGSTGELF
TRBJ2-2 TRBV15 ATQTGGGTGELF
TRBJ2-3 TRBV7-9 ASSYTPGLATDTQY
TRBJ2-1 TRBV28 ASTLGGAGVYNEQF
TRBJ2-3 TRBV5-1 ASSLTASGTDTQY
TRBJ2-5 TRBV9 ASNPTGGREETQY
TRBJ2-1 TRBV7-7 ATAQGNEQF
TRBJ2-3 TRBV7-7 ASSSGTGGDTQY
TRBJ1-1 TRBV28 ASSSSSANTEAF
TRBJ2-3 TRBV11-2 ASSLDLRNTQY
TRBJ1-3 TRBV20-1 SARGYRKSISGNTIY
TRBJ2-4 TRBV6-2/TRBV6-3 ASSTGVNIQY
TRBJ1-5 TRBV24-1 ATSDLSNQPQH
TRBJ2-1 TRBV6-1 ASSESPRGNEQF
TRBJ2-7 TRBV5-6 ASSLNRGVTLYEQY
TRBJ1-1 TRBV7-2 ASSLVEYTMNTEAF
TRBJ1-2 TRBV4-3 ASSQTGGSVTGDYGYT
TRBJ2-5 TRBV19 ASSTGTDQETQY
TRBJ2-1 TRBV4-1 ASSPAGFGDEQF
TRBJ2-3 TRBV27 ASSLYGVDTQY
TRBJ1-5 TRBV6-2/TRBV6-3 ASSYSGTENQPQH
TRBJ2-3 TRBV24-1 ATSDPAPDVKTGVLGTDTQY
TRBJ2-2 TRBV25-1 ASSGIITGELF
TRBJ2-3 TRBV5-1 ASTLAGGGDTQY
TRBJ2-3 TRBV5-1 ASSPLVGEGNTQY
TRBJ2-4 TRBV28 ASSYDRVRLAY
TRBJ1-3 TRBV12-3/TRBV12-4 ASRDTRSSGNTIY
TRBJ2-1 TRBV6-2/TRBV6-3 ASSYSIGSYNEQF
TRBJ2-7 TRBV14 ASSQRKYEQY
TRBJ2-7 TRBV28 ASSFGREAGEQY
TRBJ1-1 TRBV6-2/TRBV6-3 ASRRDTLNTEAF
TRBJ2-3 TRBV20-1 SASGVGETDTQY
TRBJ2-7 TRBV9 ASSVGVPSYEQY
TRBJ1-1 TRBV20-1 SARGQPLPEAF
TRBJ2-5 TRBV11-1 ASSLVGIQTRAQETQY
TRBJ1-2 TRBV4-2 ASSQQTGGDYGYT
TRBJ1-5 TRBV27 ASSLFSNQPQH
TRBJ2-3 TRBV19 ASSLIGLEYTDTQY
TRBJ2-7 TRBV28 ASSFTGGSYEQY
TRBJ1-2 TRBV7-2 ASSSNLVGQNYGYT
TRBJ2-5 TRBV20-1 SVRDYPRETQY
TRBJ2-3 TRBV11-2 ASSSLRLDTQY